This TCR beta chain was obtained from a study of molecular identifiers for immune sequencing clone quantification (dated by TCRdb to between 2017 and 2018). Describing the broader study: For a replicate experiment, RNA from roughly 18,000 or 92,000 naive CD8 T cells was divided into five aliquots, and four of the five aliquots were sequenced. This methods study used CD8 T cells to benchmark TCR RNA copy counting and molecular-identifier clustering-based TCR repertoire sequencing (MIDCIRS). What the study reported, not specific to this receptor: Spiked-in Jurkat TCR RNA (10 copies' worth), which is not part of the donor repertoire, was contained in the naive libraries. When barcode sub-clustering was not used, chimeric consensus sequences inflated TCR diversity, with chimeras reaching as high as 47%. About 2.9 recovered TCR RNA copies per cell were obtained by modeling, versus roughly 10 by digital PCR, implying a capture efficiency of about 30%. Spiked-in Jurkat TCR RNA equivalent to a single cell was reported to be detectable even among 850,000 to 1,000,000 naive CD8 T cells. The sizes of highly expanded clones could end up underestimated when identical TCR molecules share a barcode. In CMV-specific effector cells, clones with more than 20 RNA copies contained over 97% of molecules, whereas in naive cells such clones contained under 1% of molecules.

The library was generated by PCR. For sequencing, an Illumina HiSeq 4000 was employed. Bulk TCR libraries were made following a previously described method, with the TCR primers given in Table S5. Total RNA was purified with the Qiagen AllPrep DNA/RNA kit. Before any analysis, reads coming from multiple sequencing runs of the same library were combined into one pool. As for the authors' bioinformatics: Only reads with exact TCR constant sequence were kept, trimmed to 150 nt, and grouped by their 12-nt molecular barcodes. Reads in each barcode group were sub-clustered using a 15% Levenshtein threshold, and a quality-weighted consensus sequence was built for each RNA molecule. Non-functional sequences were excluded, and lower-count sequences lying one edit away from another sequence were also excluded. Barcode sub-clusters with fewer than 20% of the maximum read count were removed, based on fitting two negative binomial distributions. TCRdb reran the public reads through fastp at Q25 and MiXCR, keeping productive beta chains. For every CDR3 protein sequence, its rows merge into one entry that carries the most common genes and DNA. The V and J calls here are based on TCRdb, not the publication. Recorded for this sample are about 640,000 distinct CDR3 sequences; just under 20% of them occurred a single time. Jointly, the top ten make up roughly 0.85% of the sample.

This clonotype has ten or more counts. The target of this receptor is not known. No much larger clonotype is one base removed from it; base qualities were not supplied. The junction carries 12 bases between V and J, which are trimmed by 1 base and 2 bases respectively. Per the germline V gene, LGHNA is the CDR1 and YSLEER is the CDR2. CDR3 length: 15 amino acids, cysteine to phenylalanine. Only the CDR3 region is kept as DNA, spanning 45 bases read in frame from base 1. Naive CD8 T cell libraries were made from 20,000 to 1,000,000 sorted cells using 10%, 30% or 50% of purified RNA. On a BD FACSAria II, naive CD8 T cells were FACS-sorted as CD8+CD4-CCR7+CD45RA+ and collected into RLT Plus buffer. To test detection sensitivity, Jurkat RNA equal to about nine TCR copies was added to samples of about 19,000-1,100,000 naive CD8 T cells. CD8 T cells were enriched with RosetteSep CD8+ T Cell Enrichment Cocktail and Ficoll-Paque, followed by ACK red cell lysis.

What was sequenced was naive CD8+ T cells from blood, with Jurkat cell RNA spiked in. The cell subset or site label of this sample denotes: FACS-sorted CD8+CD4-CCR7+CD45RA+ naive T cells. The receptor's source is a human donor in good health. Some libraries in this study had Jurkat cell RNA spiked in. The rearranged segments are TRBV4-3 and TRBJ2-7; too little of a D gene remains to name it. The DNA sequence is TGCGCCAGCAGCCAAGGGCTACTCGTCACCTACGAGCAGTACTTC. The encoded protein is CASSQGLLVTYEQYF.